Listed below are T cell receptor beta chains from one sample, sequenced in a study of shared clonotypes between healthy human individuals. The repertoire was sequenced with immunoSEQ multiplex PCR; TCRdb's copy has only in-frame clones and lacks some. The table lists 1,400,000 or so clones, approximately 98.5% of them singletons, with approximately 0.4% in the top ten. Sequences were obtained from naive CD4+ T cells sorted from blood. These receptors were taken from a man in his thirties or forties in good health. Both conserved end residues are part of each CDR3. Each record gives: V gene, J gene, D gene, clone size, CDR3 DNA, CDR3 protein. A D gene is named only where the DNA matches it firmly. Only some rows state a clone size, as once, few, many or a class for expanded clones.

TRBV9	TRBJ2-6	NA	NA	TGTGCCAGCAGCGTAGCGGGGGCGGGGGCCAACGTCCTGACTTTC	CASSVAGAGANVLTF
TRBV29-1	TRBJ2-5	NA	NA	TGCAGCGTTGAGTCACACCAAGAGACCCAGTACTTC	CSVESHQETQYF
TRBV30	TRBJ1-2	NA	NA	TGTGCCTGGAGTGTATCTTTTAACAGGGTGTGGGCAGTTTATGGCTACACCTTC	CAWSVSFNRVWAVYGYTF
TRBV25-1	TRBJ1-3	NA	NA	TGTGCCAGCAGTGGTCTAGGTAACTTTGGAAACACCATATATTTT	CASSGLGNFGNTIYF
TRBV30	TRBJ1-4	NA	NA	TGTGCCTGGAGTCGAGGGTTGGTGGGTGAAAAACTGTTTTTT	CAWSRGLVGEKLFF
TRBV5-1	TRBJ2-5	TRBD2	NA	TGCGCCAGCAGCCAGGGACTAGCGGGAGTCTCTGAGACCCAGTACTTC	CASSQGLAGVSETQYF
TRBV2	TRBJ2-1	TRBD2	NA	TGTGCCAGCCTTGGACTAGCGGGCAACTCCTACAATGAGCAGTTCTTC	CASLGLAGNSYNEQFF
TRBV28	TRBJ2-7	NA	NA	TGTGCCAGCTCCCAGATGCCGTACGAGCAGTACTTC	CASSQMPYEQYF
TRBV27	TRBJ2-5	NA	NA	TGTGCCAGCAGGCCGGGACGGATGCAAGAGACCCAGTACTTC	CASRPGRMQETQYF
TRBV18	TRBJ2-2	NA	NA	TGTGCCAGCTCACCTTCGTCCAACTCCGGGGAGCTGTTTTTT	CASSPSSNSGELFF
TRBV9	TRBJ1-1	NA	NA	TGTGCCAGCAGCGCCCGGGCCCAGAACACTGAAGCTTTCTTT	CASSARAQNTEAFF
TRBV7-2	TRBJ2-5	NA	NA	TGTGCCAGCAGCTTAGACCCCCAAGAGACCCAGTACTTC	CASSLDPQETQYF
TRBV7-9	TRBJ2-7	TRBD1	NA	TGTGCCAGCGCCCGAGGGACAGACTCCTACGAGCAGTACTTC	CASARGTDSYEQYF
TRBV4-2	TRBJ2-1	TRBD2	NA	TGTGCCAGCAGCCCCCGAATAGCGGGAGGGCGCAATGAGCAGTTCTTC	CASSPRIAGGRNEQFF
TRBV4-1	TRBJ2-5	NA	NA	TGCGCCAGCAGCCAATTCTTATCGAGGGGGGGCGGACAAGTGGAGACCCAGTACTTC	CASSQFLSRGGGQVETQYF
TRBV5-4	TRBJ2-1	TRBD2	NA	TGTGCCAGCAGCTCCAAACCAGCGGGAGGTTCCTACAATGAGCAGTTCTTC	CASSSKPAGGSYNEQFF
TRBV19	TRBJ2-5	NA	NA	TGTGCCAGTGAGCCGGGAAGCCAAGAGACCCAGTACTTC	CASEPGSQETQYF
TRBV5-6	TRBJ1-5	NA	NA	TGTGCCAGCAGCTTAGGGGTGAGCAATCAGCCCCAGCATTTT	CASSLGVSNQPQHF
TRBV4-1	TRBJ1-2	TRBD1	NA	TGCGCCAGCAGCCAAGATAACAGGGGGTATGGCTACACCTTC	CASSQDNRGYGYTF
TRBV4-1	TRBJ2-7	NA	NA	TGCGCCAGCAGCCAAGATGCGGCCTTCTACGAGCAGTACTTC	CASSQDAAFYEQYF
TRBV7-6	TRBJ2-6	NA	NA	TGTGCCAGCAGCCCCTTTTCGTCGATCTCTGGGGCCAACGTCCTGACTTTC	CASSPFSSISGANVLTF
TRBV9	TRBJ2-3	TRBD2	NA	TGTGCCAGCAGCGTAGCCGCTAGCGGGAACACAGATACGCAGTATTTT	CASSVAASGNTDTQYF
TRBV4-3	TRBJ2-7	TRBD2	NA	TGCGCCAGCAGCCAATACGTAGCGGGAGGGCCTTACGAGCAGTACTTC	CASSQYVAGGPYEQYF
TRBV6-4	TRBJ2-3	NA	NA	TGTGCCAGCAGCATAGACAGTGGAGATACGCAGTATTTT	CASSIDSGDTQYF
TRBV4-1	TRBJ2-7	NA	NA	TGCGCCAGCGCTCCGGAGAGCGGAGGAACCTACGAGCAGTACTTC	CASAPESGGTYEQYF
TRBV9	TRBJ2-6	NA	NA	TGTGCCAGCAGCCCCGTTCCTACCCCTGGGGCCAACGTCCTGACTTTC	CASSPVPTPGANVLTF
TRBV19	TRBJ2-2	NA	NA	TGTGCCAGTAGTATACAAGGGGGATTAACCGGGGAGCTGTTTTTT	CASSIQGGLTGELFF
TRBV6-1	TRBJ2-1	TRBD1	NA	TGTGCCAGCAGTGATCTAGGAAGGGACAGGAACAATGAGCAGTTCTTC	CASSDLGRDRNNEQFF
TRBV5-1	TRBJ1-1	NA	NA	TGCGCCAGCAGCTTGCTGGACGGACGAACGGGGACTGAAGCTTTCTTT	CASSLLDGRTGTEAFF
TRBV19	TRBJ1-4	NA	NA	TGTGCCAGTAGTATTTGGGGTCCAAGGGAAAAACTGTTTTTT	CASSIWGPREKLFF
TRBV5-1	TRBJ1-3	NA	NA	TGCGCCAGCAGCTTGGACAGGGCAGGAAACACCATATATTTT	CASSLDRAGNTIYF
TRBV5-4	TRBJ2-3	NA	NA	TGTGCCAGCAGCTTGGGGAGGACAGATACGCAGTATTTT	CASSLGRTDTQYF
TRBV11-2	TRBJ2-3	NA	NA	TGTGCCAGCAGCAATTTCGGCGGCACCACAGATACGCAGTATTTT	CASSNFGGTTDTQYF
TRBV5-5	TRBJ1-2	NA	NA	TGTGCCAGCAGCCGACCGGGCCGTTTTGGTGGCTACACCTTC	CASSRPGRFGGYTF
TRBV11-2	TRBJ2-5	NA	NA	TGTGCCAGCAGCTTAGAGGCCGGGGAGACCCAGTACTTC	CASSLEAGETQYF
TRBV5-4	TRBJ1-5	TRBD1	NA	TGTGCCAGCAAGCCAGGGGGTCGAAATAGCAATCAGCCCCAGCATTTT	CASKPGGRNSNQPQHF
TRBV11-2	TRBJ2-1	TRBD1	once	TGTGCCAGCAGCTCCACAGGGGGCGTAGGATATGAGCAGTTCTTC	CASSSTGGVGYEQFF
TRBV28	TRBJ2-2	NA	NA	TGTGCCAGCGGCAGGGGGGACACCGGGGAGCTGTTTTTT	CASGRGDTGELFF
TRBV7-9	TRBJ2-7	TRBD2	NA	TGTGCCAGCAGTTCACTTGGCGGGAGGCCCACCTACGAGCAGTACTTC	CASSSLGGRPTYEQYF
TRBV28	TRBJ2-7	TRBD2	NA	TGTGCCAGCAGTTCCTGGGAGGGCCAGCTTGGCTACGAGCAGTACTTC	CASSSWEGQLGYEQYF
TRBV6-1	TRBJ1-5	NA	NA	TGTGCCAGCAGTGAAGGGCAGGCCAATCAGCCCCAGCATTTT	CASSEGQANQPQHF
TRBV19	TRBJ2-2	TRBD1	NA	TGTGCCAGTAGCGGAAAGGGGGCAGTCACCGGGGAGCTGTTTTTT	CASSGKGAVTGELFF
TRBV6-5	TRBJ2-2	NA	NA	TGTGCCAGCAGTCTGACAGTGGCGAACACCGGGGAGCTGTTTTTT	CASSLTVANTGELFF